This T cell receptor (beta chain) derives from a study of shared clonotypes between healthy human individuals. Study at large: The study used three CD4 naive, three CD4 memory, two CD8 naive and one CD8 memory plate per donor.

Sequenced by immunoSEQ multiplex PCR; TCRdb stores in-frame clones only, minus some. The profile shows over 2 million clones, approximately 94% of them singletons. Naive CD8 cells lacked CD45RO, underwent positive selection for CCR7 and left out terminally differentiated effector memory CD45RA+ cells. Donors included only healthy HIV-negative adults lacking recent acute infections or vaccinations. This clonotype was sampled from a young man in good health. Material: naive CD8+ T cells sorted from blood.

The CDR3 spells CASSPRGVNTEAFF. The CDR3 DNA is TGTGCCAGCAGTCCCCGGGGAGTTAACACTGAAGCTTTCTTT. V usage is TRBV27 and J usage is TRBJ1-1; D is undetermined. Germline CDR1 MNHEY, CDR2 SMNVEV (reference sequence). V lost 5 bases, J lost 2 bases, and 12 bases lay in between. The CDR3 totals 14 residues.